These 18 T cell receptor beta chains came from one sample sequenced in a study of blood T cell repertoires in COVID-19. Profiling relied on immunoSEQ multiplex PCR, and the TCRdb table lists in-frame clones only, not all of them. The sample holds 200,000 or so clones, around 84% seen once. Sequences were obtained from PBMCs or T cells enriched from blood (not recorded which). The receptors were gathered from a woman between 40 and 55 years old with acute COVID-19.

This clone has only a few counts. The rearrangement joins TRBV28 to TRBJ2-7, with 10 bases that match TRBD1. The germline gives CDR1 MDHEN, CDR2 SYDVKM. The CDR3 is 15 residues long. V shed 2 bases and J 4 bases; nucleotides not matched to a gene: 5. CDR3 protein: CASSLMGQGHYEQYF. The CDR3 coding sequence is TGTGCCAGCAGTTTAATGGGACAGGGGCATTACGAGCAGTACTTC.

This chain uses TRBV24-1 with TRBJ2-7, with TRBD1 matching 10 bases. Germline V gene data show CDR1 as KGHDR and CDR2 as SFDVKD. This CDR3 contains 15 residues. J was trimmed by 4 bases and V by 3 bases; bases with no gene match: 5. The CDR3 loop is CATSDPGQGMYEQYF. CDR3 in DNA: TGTGCCACCAGTGATCCGGGACAGGGGATGTACGAGCAGTACTTC.

This rearrangement joins TRBV7-2 to TRBJ2-6; 8 bases align to TRBD1. CDR1 and CDR2 (germline): SGHTA, FQGNSA. The CDR3 runs 19 residues. With V trimmed by 3 bases and J by 4 bases, 14 bases remained unmatched. CDR3 amino acids: CASSFTGTGAFGGANVLTF. The CDR3 DNA is TGTGCCAGCAGCTTCACCGGGACAGGAGCCTTTGGGGGGGCCAACGTCCTGACTTTC. Supplemented by reference TRBV7-2 and TRBJ2-6, the full variable domain reads GAGVSQSPSNKVTEKGKDVELRCDPISGHTALYWYRQSLGQGLEFLIYFQGNSAPDKSGLPSDRFSAERTGGSVSTLTIQRTQQEDSAVYLCASSFTGTGAFGGANVLTFGAGSRLTVL.

The J gene is TRBJ1-1, the V gene TRBV11-2, with D possibly TRBD1 on 5 matching bases. The CDR3 contains 15 residues. Trimming removed 5 bases at V and 4 bases at J, with 17 bases between. Germline V gene sequence: CDR1 SGHAT, CDR2 FQNNGV. The CDR3 loop reads CASSQRAGSATEAFF. In nucleotides, the CDR3 is TGTGCCAGCAGCCAAAGAGCAGGGTCGGCCACTGAAGCTTTCTTT.

This clone turned up a few times. This chain links TRBV2 with TRBJ1-2, with TRBD1 matching 7 bases. The CDR3 loop spans 16 amino acids. V shed 7 bases and J 4 bases; nucleotides not matched to a gene: 15. From germline, CDR1 is SNHLY and CDR2 FYNNEI. The CDR3 loop reads CASISSPLRQGYGYTF. The DNA for the CDR3 is TGTGCCAGCATATCCTCCCCTCTCAGACAGGGCTATGGCTACACCTTC.

V is TRBV4-1 and J is TRBJ2-5, with 8 bases aligning to TRBD1. In germline, CDR1 is MGHRA, CDR2 YSYEKL. The CDR3 has 16 residues. Trimming removed 1 base from V and 4 bases from J; junction bases left unmatched: 8. CDR3 protein: CASSQVGRGRGETQYF. In nucleotides, the CDR3 is TGCGCCAGCAGCCAAGTTGGCAGGGGGCGGGGAGAGACCCAGTACTTC.

The V gene is TRBV5-6, the J gene TRBJ1-2, with 7 bases fitting TRBD1. Germline lookup yields CDR1 SGHDT and CDR2 YYEEEE. This CDR3 spans 16 amino acids. Unmatched junction bases numbered 13, after V lost 1 base and J lost 7 bases. CDR3 loop: CASSLTGASGPAGYTF. The CDR3 DNA follows: TGTGCCAGCAGCTTGACAGGGGCTTCAGGGCCCGCTGGCTACACCTTC.

The chain carries TRBV28 and TRBJ1-2, with 8 bases lining up with TRBD1. This CDR3 contains 13 residues. Unmatched junction bases numbered 4, after V lost 7 bases and J lost 3 bases. Germline values: CDR1 MDHEN, CDR2 SYDVKM. The CDR3 region is CASTTGGYYGYTF. Written as DNA, the CDR3 is TGTGCCAGCACCACAGGGGGTTACTATGGCTACACCTTC.

The chain joins TRBV3-1 (or the pseudogene TRBV3-2) to TRBJ1-2, with no clear D. This CDR3 contains 14 residues. Germline CDR1 LGHDT, CDR2 YNNKEL (reference sequence). Trimming took 1 base from V and 4 from J, leaving 10 bases between them. In DNA, the CDR3 is TGTGCCAGCAGCCAAGTCAGTTCTTCCTATGGCTACACCTTC. This codes for CASSQVSSSYGYTF.

The chain has TRBV9 and TRBJ2-1; TRBD1 matches at 11 bases. Unmatched junction bases numbered 4, after V lost 4 bases and J lost 4 bases. The CDR3 has 15 residues. CDR1 is SGDLS, CDR2 YYNGEE, per germline. The CDR3 DNA follows: TGTGCCAGCAGCTACTGGGACAGGGGGTACAATGAGCAGTTCTTC. It translates to CASSYWDRGYNEQFF.

The chain is built from TRBV5-1 and TRBJ2-1; TRBD1 agrees at 7 bases. V dropped 7 bases and J dropped 5; count of bases not matched to a gene: 12. Germline loops: CDR1 SGHRS, CDR2 YFSETQ. The CDR3 is 15 residues long. DNA for the CDR3: TGCGCCAGCGCCTCCCCGGGACAGAATAACAATGAGCAGTTCTTC. It is translated as CASASPGQNNNEQFF.

The chain uses TRBV6-1 and TRBJ2-7; 10 positions match TRBD1. Germline loops: CDR1 MNHNS, CDR2 SASEGT. The CDR3 contains 14 residues. V lost 6 bases to trimming and J lost 7 bases; unmatched junction nucleotides: 9. This CDR3 is CASRPTGGSGEQYF. The DNA of the CDR3 is TGTGCCAGCAGGCCGACAGGGGGCTCAGGGGAGCAGTACTTC.

This sequence joins TRBV5-1 and TRBJ2-1, with 11 bases matching TRBD2. V trimming: 0 bases; J trimming: 6 bases; junction bases outside the gene matches: 5. Germline V gene sequence: CDR1 SGHRS, CDR2 YFSETQ. The CDR3 contains 16 residues. The CDR3 spells CASSLGASGGSNEQFF. CDR3 bases: TGCGCCAGCAGCTTGGGTGCTAGCGGGGGGTCCAATGAGCAGTTCTTC.

The chain employs TRBV11-2 and TRBJ1-6; D gene unclear. The CDR3 is made up of 16 amino acids. V lost 4 bases and J 0 bases, leaving 10 bases between the germline ends. CDR1 SGHAT and CDR2 FQNNGV come from the germline V gene. CDR3: CASSSLSSSYNSPLHF. CDR3 nucleotide sequence: TGTGCCAGCAGCTCCTTGTCTAGCTCCTATAATTCACCCCTCCACTTT. The full variable domain, its missing parts supplied by reference TRBV11-2 and TRBJ1-6, is EAGVAQSPRYKIIEKRQSVAFWCNPISGHATLYWYQQILGQGPKLLIQFQNNGVVDDSQLPKDRFSAERLKGVDSTLKIQPAKLEDSAVYLCASSSLSSSYNSPLHFGNGTRLTVT.

The chain is built from TRBV7-9 and TRBJ2-7, with D perhaps TRBD1 (5 bases). The length of the CDR3 is 13 residues. From germline, CDR1 is SEHNR and CDR2 FQNEAQ (reference sequence). Deletions cut 3 bases from V and 3 bases from J, with 9 bases between. The CDR3, as DNA: TGTGCCAGCAGCTTGTCGCAGGGCTACGAGCAGTACTTC. Protein product: CASSLSQGYEQYF.

This clone was counted at least ten times. The chain combines TRBV2 with TRBJ1-5; 9 positions match TRBD1. The trim removed 6 bases at V and 3 bases at J, leaving 6 bases unmatched. CDR1 SNHLY and CDR2 FYNNEI come from the germline V gene. The CDR3 sequence is 15 residues long. CDR3 nucleotides: TGTGCCAGCAGGCCGGGACAGGGCCCCAATCAGCCCCAGCATTTT. This translates into CASRPGQGPNQPQHF.

V usage is TRBV30 and J usage is TRBJ2-2; 7 bases line up with TRBD1. Germline V gene lookup returns CDR1 GTSNPN and CDR2 SVGIG (reference sequence). The J segment lost 7 bases and the V segment lost 3 bases, leaving 8 bases of the junction unmatched. The CDR3 has 14 residues. The CDR3 sequence: CAWRTGVGVGELFF. The CDR3 nucleotides read TGTGCCTGGAGAACAGGGGTCGGGGTCGGGGAGCTGTTTTTT.

The chain is built from TRBV30 and TRBJ1-5; D unclear. The CDR3 runs to 11 residues. Germline V gives CDR1 GTSNPN, CDR2 SVGIG (reference sequence). Trimming left V 2 bases short and J 12 bases short, with 11 bases between. This CDR3 reads CAWSSQEVQHF. Written as DNA, the CDR3 is TGTGCCTGGAGTTCCCAGGAGGTCCAGCATTTT.